This T cell receptor (beta chain) emerged from a study of T cell responses to AZD1222 COVID-19 vaccine. Study-level points and caveats: Increased Spike-specific TCR breadth and depth were observed after two AZD1222 doses.

Produced via immunoSEQ multiplex PCR; TCRdb's table is partial and in-frame only. In the table there are about 120,000 clones, about 90% of which are singletons. Remarks on this clone: What it binds is unknown.

This CDR3 has 11 residues. Germline CDR1 and CDR2: DFQATT and SNEGSKA (reference sequence). This receptor was identified in an adult in good health. Sequencing was performed on peripheral blood, taken on day 0 of AZD1222 vaccination. V is TRBV20-1 and J is TRBJ1-4; no definite D call. The CDR3 is CSGVVGEKLFF. In DNA form, the CDR3 reads TGCAGCGGGGTAGTGGGTGAAAAACTGTTTTTT.